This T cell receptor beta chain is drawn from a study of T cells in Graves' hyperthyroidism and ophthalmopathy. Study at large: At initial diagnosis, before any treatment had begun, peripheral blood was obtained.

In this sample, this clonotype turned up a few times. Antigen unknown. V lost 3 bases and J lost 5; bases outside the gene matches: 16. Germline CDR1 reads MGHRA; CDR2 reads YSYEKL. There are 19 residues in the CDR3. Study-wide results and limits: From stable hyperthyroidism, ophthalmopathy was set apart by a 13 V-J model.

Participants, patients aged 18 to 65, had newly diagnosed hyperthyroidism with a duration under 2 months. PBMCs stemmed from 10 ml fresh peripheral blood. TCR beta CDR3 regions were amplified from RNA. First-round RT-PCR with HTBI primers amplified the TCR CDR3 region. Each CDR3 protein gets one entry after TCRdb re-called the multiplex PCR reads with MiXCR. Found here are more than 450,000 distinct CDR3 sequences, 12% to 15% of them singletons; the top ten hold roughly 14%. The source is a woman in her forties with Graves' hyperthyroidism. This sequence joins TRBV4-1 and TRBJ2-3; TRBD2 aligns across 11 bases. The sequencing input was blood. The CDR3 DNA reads TGCGCCAGCAGCCAGGATTCCCTTAGCGGGAGGGCTTCCGTAGATACGCAGTATTTT. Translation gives CASSQDSLSGRASVDTQYF.